This T cell receptor beta chain emerged from a study of T cell repertoires in cytomegalovirus infection. On the study more broadly: Based on public TCR beta signatures, there were indications of CMV infection and of a matching HLA type.

The germline V gene encodes CDR1 SGHRS and CDR2 YFSETQ. This CDR3 spans 17 amino acids. Trimming cost V 4 bases and J 6 bases, with 22 bases left between them. As to this clonotype: Antigen specificity is unknown.

TCRdb reprocessed the reads via MiXCR and lists one record per CDR3 protein. This sample has around 530,000 distinct CDR3 sequences; 26% occur once, and the top ten carry less than 15%. The study's findings and limits: Of the TCR beta families, the public ones yielded a cumulative frequency that identified carriers of CMV plus the relevant HLA. Dominating the ex vivo response were HLA-C-restricted CMV-specific TCR beta clonotypes.

This receptor was obtained from a human donor in good health (CMV status not recorded). Some clones in this sample may be carry-over from other donors' samples. The sample comprised PBMCs. The chain couples TRBV5-1 to TRBJ2-2, with no clear D. CDR3 sequence (DNA): TGCGCCAGCAGCCCGCCTCGAGACGGACCACGGGCCGGGGAGCTGTTTTTT. Amino acids: CASSPPRDGPRAGELFF.